This T cell receptor beta chain stems from a study of cytomegalovirus exposure and HLA in healthy donors (dated by TCRdb to 2016 to 2017). Looking at the study overall: In an earlier analysis of under 750 of the donors, 250 to 350 Gb of sequence data and 100 million or so unique TCR beta sequences from about 180 million T cells were reported. An early release covering approximately 600 HLA-typed donors comprised approximately 290 gigabases of sequencing data and around 85 million unique TCR sequences. Across about 370 genotyped donors of the cohort, an average of about 240,000 unique TCR beta nucleotide sequences per donor were sequenced, and approximately 17% of those sequences were non-productive. Typing coverage varied by locus: roughly 620-630 donors for A, B, C, DRB1 and DQB1; more than 500 for DQA1; approximately 610 for DPA1; about 450 for DPB1. The study aimed to test whether signatures of past pathogen exposure could be identified by cataloging public T cell receptors. All discovery cohort repertoires had been generated using a single sequencing platform. Because of strong linkage in the cohort, 4 to 6 DR-DQ haplotypes were treated as single units for association and clustering. Rather than using new phenotypic data, the later analysis identified candidate immune exposures from TCR beta sequences and from how often those sequences occurred across donors. Along with the roughly 610-subject first cohort, a separate validation cohort of some 130 different subjects was used. Among the roughly 400 genotyped donors, around 81% belonged to the genetic ancestry cluster associated with self-reported Caucasian donors. The T cell repertoires of several hundred subjects were profiled by immunosequencing and related to cytomegalovirus serostatus. To predict cytomegalovirus infection status, the study combined high-throughput TCR immunosequencing, statistical association of individual TCRs with disease status, and machine learning. An earlier analysis of a few hundred of the donors applied high-throughput TCR beta sequencing to assess whether each TCR beta V gene segment acted as functional or pseudogenic. In a later genetic analysis, genome-wide SNP genotypes for about three fifths of the roughly 670 donors were used, and that subset was treated as a discovery cohort. Donor age, sex, ethnicity and CMV serostatus were compiled together with the repertoire data. Class I and class II HLA loci were covered by the typing at four-digit resolution. In a later analysis, previously published TCR beta repertoires from roughly 710 donors were re-analyzed and high-resolution HLA genotyping was added so that TCR occurrence patterns could be studied. Overall study outcomes, separate from this receptor: Over 15 rarely observed V segments, including chromosome 9 orphons, were excluded from the earlier analysis of about 600 of the donors because counts were too low. Because the 87-base-pair reads could not distinguish some IMGT-functional V segments, including TRBV6-2 and TRBV6-3, those segments were excluded. Immune exposure information for the cohort was limited to CMV serostatus. The classifier was reported to diagnose cytomegalovirus status with high specificity and sensitivity in both the original and validation cohorts. The study gave a list of about 150 TCR beta chains associated with cytomegalovirus. In vitro tests confirmed that a few of the cytomegalovirus-associated TCR beta chains recognize cytomegalovirus antigens. At a false discovery rate of 0.05, a later analysis linked 15,000 to 20,000 TCR beta sequences to specific HLA alleles. According to the authors, the approach could potentially be generalized to other disease states and immunological phenotypes. Because some donors lacked HLA typing at each locus, the association tests relied only on the typed subset. A later genetic analysis reported fewer N-insertions in productive TCRs among donors in an Asian-associated ancestry cluster than the 666-donor mean. Several of the top co-occurrence clusters appeared to be linked to parvovirus B19, influenza, CMV and Epstein-Barr virus, according to a later analysis. A later genetic analysis associated a missense DCLRE1C variant with V-gene and J-gene trimming of TCR beta chains, and an independent cohort replicated the association. A group of highly shared sequence variants was considered likely to be a technical artifact of the sequencing pipeline. In an earlier analysis of more than 450 of the donors, most TCR beta V segments were observed in productive rearrangements about 90% or about 30% of the time, broadly matching IMGT annotations. Most TCR sequences were seen in very few donors, while some public TCRs were found in many individuals. Roughly uniform sequencing depth across donors was assumed in presence/absence analyses, although this assumption may not hold. In a later analysis, the rate of TCR association differed among HLA loci, with DRB1 alleles having the most associated TCRs and HLA-C alleles having the fewest. Linkage disequilibrium might explain the correlated functional status among segregating V segments, but an unknown experimental factor could not be ruled out. Most CMV-associated TCR beta chains appeared to be HLA-restricted in a later analysis, and the HLA associations seemed to be driven largely by CMV exposure. In a later analysis, HLA-associated TCR beta chains showed more clonal expansion and lower generation probabilities than non-associated chains that were equally common. Only TCR beta chains were sequenced in this cohort, and the absence of alpha or paired-chain data limited detectable features. When HLA alleles, especially DR and DQ, strongly co-occurred, attributing TCR associations to individual alleles was difficult. A further reported finding was that TCR beta sequences accurately predicted the HLA-A and HLA-B alleles for most subjects in the first cohort.

With regard to this clone: Its antigen target is currently unknown. Base qualities are not provided; no much larger clone lies one nucleotide away.

The cohort was made up of approximately 670 healthy bone marrow donors. At the time of sampling, all cohort members were nominally healthy, though unrecorded immune exposures were likely present. The donor tested CMV seropositive and was one of the 289 seropositive cohort members. A peripheral blood sample was collected from each donor, and TCR beta sequencing was performed on peripheral blood mononuclear cells. The Qiagen DNeasy Blood Extraction Kit was used to extract genomic DNA from the blood cell samples. The CDR3 starts with the cysteine, ends with the phenylalanine, and has 14 residues. The entry retains the CDR3 DNA only, 42 bases that are in frame from base 1. Trimming takes 5 bases off V and 1 base off J; junction bases not matched to a gene: 3. CDR1 and CDR2, looked up from the germline V gene, are SGHTA and FQGTGA. The library relied on the immunoSEQ multiplex PCR assay. For the multiplex PCR, a mixture combining 60 forward primers for TCR Vbeta segments and 13 reverse primers for TCR Jbeta segments was used. Amplification of the CDR3 region of rearranged TCR beta genes was performed with a multiplex PCR assay on genomic DNA. The amplified TCR beta libraries were sequenced on the Illumina HiSeq System as 87-base-pair reads. As for the original processing: Across the roughly 670 repertoires, a later analysis counted 80 million or so unique TCR beta chains, around 11 million of which were shared by at least two donors. A nearest-neighbor algorithm error-corrected the raw reads and collapsed the reads into unique sequences, merging closely related sequences to remove PCR and sequencing errors. To assign V, D and J gene segments, CDR3 sequences were aligned to IMGT reference sequences. For a sequence to be retained, at least a six-nucleotide match to both a V gene segment and a J gene segment was required. A rearrangement counted as productive if the CDR3 had no stop codons and remained in frame with V and J, and every other rearrangement counted as non-productive. Following IMGT convention, CDR3 was defined as the stretch from the second conserved V-encoded cysteine up to the conserved J-encoded phenylalanine. Sequences without an unambiguous match to a single V gene segment were excluded from the earlier analysis of 450 to 750 of the donors. In an earlier analysis of approximately 560 of the donors, a V segment was called functional when productive rearrangements were above 56.7%, and segregating when the standard deviation between donors exceeded 5%. A statistical classification framework was built to diagnose cytomegalovirus status from the catalog of TCR beta chain sequences. In a later analysis, V and J genes were assigned by comparing TCR nucleotide sequences against IMGT/GENE-DB human TR gene sequences. Using the TCRdist pipeline, a later analysis assigned CDR3 sequences along with most-parsimonious VDJ recombination scenarios. In a later analysis, each TCR beta chain was defined by its CDR3 amino acid sequence together with its V-gene family, and reads lacking a unique V-gene family were excluded. In a later analysis, 550 to 650 highly shared, low-generation-probability nucleotide sequences were removed to address suspected cross-contamination and a sequencing artifact. In a later analysis, a clonal expansion index was calculated for each public chain from normalized within-repertoire ranks of inferred template counts. Generation probabilities in a later analysis came from a VDJ recombination model fitted to out-of-frame rearrangements, and those results were checked against IGoR. Hypergeometric tests were used in a later analysis to score TCR-TCR, TCR-HLA and TCR-CMV co-occurrence, with a repertoire-size bias correction applied to the TCR pairs. In a later analysis, false discovery rates were estimated by permuting HLA or CMV assignments 20 times. In a later analysis, co-occurring TCRs were grouped with DBSCAN, and TCRdist sequence similarity was added when clustering was performed within HLA-allele-positive subsets. Co-occurrence clustering excluded repertoires with fewer than 30,000 or more than 120,000 public chains, plus five with anomalous nucleotide sharing. In TCRdb, the immuneACCESS table is reduced to in-frame sequences with V and J assigned. These tables do not hold every clone; where another copy was compared, an unresolved V gene accounts for under half, and the others remain unexplained. V and J calls and clone size come straight from that table; D and trimming were deduced from the DNA. Across this sample there are about 130,000 clones, with about 71% seen only once. The ten largest clones add up to over 2% of the sample.

Sequencing was done on a sample of PBMCs. The clonotype comes from an older woman in good health and CMV-seropositive. The sequence is built from TRBV7-3 and TRBJ2-3; TRBD1 fits 7 bases in the junction. The nucleotide sequence reads TGTGCCAGCAGCCCCGGACAGGGCACAGATACGCAGTATTTT. Its protein reads: CASSPGQGTDTQYF.